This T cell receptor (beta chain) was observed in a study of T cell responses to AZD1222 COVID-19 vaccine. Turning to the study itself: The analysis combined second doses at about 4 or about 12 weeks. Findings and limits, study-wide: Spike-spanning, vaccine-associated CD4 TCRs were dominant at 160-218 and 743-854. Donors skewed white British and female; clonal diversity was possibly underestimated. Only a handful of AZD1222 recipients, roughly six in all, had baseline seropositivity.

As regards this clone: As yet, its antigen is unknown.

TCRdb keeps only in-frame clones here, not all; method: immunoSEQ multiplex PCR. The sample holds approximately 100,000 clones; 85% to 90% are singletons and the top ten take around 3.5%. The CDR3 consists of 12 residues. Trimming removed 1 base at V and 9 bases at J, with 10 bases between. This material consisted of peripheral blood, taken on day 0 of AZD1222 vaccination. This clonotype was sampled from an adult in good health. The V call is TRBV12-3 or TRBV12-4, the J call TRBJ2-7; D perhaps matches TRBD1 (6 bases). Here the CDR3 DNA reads TGTGCCAGCAGTTTAGACGTAGGGGGGCAGTACTTC. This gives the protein CASSLDVGGQYF.